The rows below give T cell receptor beta chains drawn from one sample of a study of blood T cell repertoires in COVID-19. Here immunoSEQ multiplex PCR was the method, and the copy in TCRdb shows in-frame clones only, minus some. The sample lists 300,000 to 450,000 clones; about 89% were seen once. The sequenced sample was peripheral blood. The receptors derive from a woman aged 55-69 years with COVID-19, enrolled during active disease. The CDR3 runs from the conserved cysteine through the conserved F or W. Each record gives: D gene, J gene, clone size, V gene, CDR3 protein, CDR3 DNA. A D gene is named only where the DNA matches it firmly. Part of the rows lack a size; the others show once, few, many or a class for expanded clones.

d_call: TRBD1; j_call: TRBJ2-7; clone_size: once; v_call: TRBV4-1; cdr3_aa: CASSQTPGGYEQYF; cdr3_nt: TGCGCCAGCAGCCAGACGCCAGGGGGCTACGAGCAGTACTTC
d_call: TRBD1; j_call: TRBJ1-1; clone_size: -; v_call: TRBV11-2; cdr3_aa: CASSPQGVGAFF; cdr3_nt: TGTGCCAGCAGCCCACAGGGGGTTGGAGCTTTCTTT
d_call: -; j_call: TRBJ2-1; clone_size: -; v_call: TRBV6-5; cdr3_aa: CASSYPSNEQFF; cdr3_nt: TGTGCCAGCAGTTACCCGAGCAATGAGCAGTTCTTC
d_call: -; j_call: TRBJ1-2; clone_size: -; v_call: TRBV7-2; cdr3_aa: CASSVRSQGMGYTF; cdr3_nt: TGTGCCAGCAGCGTTCGAAGCCAGGGGATGGGCTACACCTTC
d_call: TRBD1; j_call: TRBJ2-4; clone_size: -; v_call: TRBV4-2; cdr3_aa: CASSPRTGENIQYF; cdr3_nt: TGTGCCAGCAGTCCCCGGACAGGGGAAAACATTCAGTACTTC
d_call: -; j_call: TRBJ1-6; clone_size: -; v_call: TRBV2; cdr3_aa: CASILESSYNSPLHF; cdr3_nt: -
d_call: -; j_call: TRBJ1-5; clone_size: once; v_call: TRBV6-5; cdr3_aa: CASSPRGWSNQPQHF; cdr3_nt: TGTGCCAGCAGTCCCCGGGGGTGGAGCAATCAGCCCCAGCATTTT
d_call: -; j_call: TRBJ1-1; clone_size: -; v_call: TRBV3-1/TRBV3-2; cdr3_aa: CASSRGGGEAFF; cdr3_nt: TGTGCCAGCAGCCGGGGGGGAGGTGAAGCTTTCTTT
d_call: -; j_call: TRBJ2-5; clone_size: -; v_call: TRBV5-4; cdr3_aa: CASSNGAGLQETQYF; cdr3_nt: TGTGCCAGCAGCAATGGGGCGGGGCTCCAAGAGACCCAGTACTTC
d_call: TRBD1; j_call: TRBJ1-2; clone_size: -; v_call: TRBV9; cdr3_aa: CASSVEQGKYGYTF; cdr3_nt: TGTGCCAGCAGCGTCGAACAGGGGAAGTATGGCTACACCTTC
d_call: TRBD1; j_call: TRBJ2-5; clone_size: once; v_call: TRBV14; cdr3_aa: CASSQRDRLKTQYF; cdr3_nt: TGTGCCAGCAGCCAACGGGACAGGTTGAAGACCCAGTACTTC
d_call: -; j_call: TRBJ1-6; clone_size: -; v_call: TRBV10-1; cdr3_aa: CAINSYVPGFPSPLHF; cdr3_nt: TGCGCCATCAATTCTTACGTGCCAGGTTTTCCTTCACCCCTCCACTTT
d_call: TRBD2; j_call: TRBJ2-1; clone_size: -; v_call: TRBV11-3; cdr3_aa: CASSLEAGGYYNEQFF; cdr3_nt: TGTGCCAGCAGCTTAGAGGCGGGGGGCTACTACAATGAGCAGTTCTTC
d_call: -; j_call: TRBJ2-7; clone_size: -; v_call: TRBV25-1; cdr3_aa: CASSRSAGPSVYEQYF; cdr3_nt: TGTGCCAGCAGTCGGTCCGCGGGGCCATCGGTCTACGAGCAGTACTTC
d_call: -; j_call: TRBJ2-5; clone_size: few; v_call: TRBV5-1; cdr3_aa: CASSLEISRGQETQYF; cdr3_nt: TGCGCCAGCAGCTTGGAGATTTCAAGGGGGCAAGAGACCCAGTACTTC
d_call: -; j_call: TRBJ2-3; clone_size: -; v_call: TRBV6-2/TRBV6-3; cdr3_aa: CASSHLNTDTQYF; cdr3_nt: TGTGCCAGCAGCCATTTAAACACAGATACGCAGTATTTT
d_call: -; j_call: TRBJ2-7; clone_size: -; v_call: TRBV7-8; cdr3_aa: CASSSRGFYEQYF; cdr3_nt: TGTGCCAGCAGCTCTAGGGGTTTCTACGAGCAGTACTTC
d_call: TRBD1; j_call: TRBJ1-1; clone_size: -; v_call: TRBV2; cdr3_aa: CASKSQGAPTEAFF; cdr3_nt: TGTGCCAGCAAGAGTCAGGGGGCGCCCACTGAAGCTTTCTTT
d_call: TRBD2; j_call: TRBJ2-1; clone_size: -; v_call: TRBV4-1; cdr3_aa: CASSQATGTKFNEQFF; cdr3_nt: TGCGCCAGCAGCCAAGCTACCGGGACTAAATTCAATGAGCAGTTCTTC
d_call: TRBD1; j_call: TRBJ1-1; clone_size: -; v_call: TRBV6-5; cdr3_aa: CASKHRGITEAFF; cdr3_nt: TGTGCCAGCAAACACAGGGGAATCACTGAAGCTTTCTTT
d_call: TRBD1; j_call: TRBJ1-3; clone_size: -; v_call: TRBV7-8; cdr3_aa: CASSLDRGRNTIYF; cdr3_nt: TGTGCCAGCAGCTTGGACAGGGGACGAAACACCATATATTTT
d_call: TRBD1; j_call: TRBJ2-1; clone_size: many; v_call: TRBV7-9; cdr3_aa: CATSGQGATNEQFF; cdr3_nt: TGTGCCACCTCGGGACAGGGGGCCACCAATGAGCAGTTCTTC
d_call: TRBD1; j_call: TRBJ2-3; clone_size: once; v_call: TRBV5-1; cdr3_aa: CASSRTGGISDTQYF; cdr3_nt: TGCGCCAGCAGCCGGACAGGGGGTATTTCAGATACGCAGTATTTT
d_call: -; j_call: TRBJ1-3; clone_size: -; v_call: TRBV7-2; cdr3_aa: CASSFSGNTIYF; cdr3_nt: TGTGCCAGCAGCTTCAGTGGAAACACCATATATTTT
d_call: -; j_call: TRBJ1-1; clone_size: -; v_call: TRBV9; cdr3_aa: CASSPGQNTEAFF; cdr3_nt: TGTGCCAGCAGCCCGGGTCAGAACACTGAAGCTTTCTTT
d_call: -; j_call: TRBJ1-1; clone_size: -; v_call: TRBV2; cdr3_aa: CASILGQGRTEAFF; cdr3_nt: TGTGCCAGCATTCTGGGGCAGGGGCGGACTGAAGCTTTCTTT
d_call: -; j_call: TRBJ2-5; clone_size: -; v_call: TRBV28; cdr3_aa: CASSSQETQYF; cdr3_nt: TGTGCCAGCAGCAGCCAAGAGACCCAGTACTTC
d_call: -; j_call: TRBJ1-1; clone_size: -; v_call: TRBV10-3; cdr3_aa: CAISERQPLKAFF; cdr3_nt: TGTGCCATCAGTGAAAGACAGCCCCTTAAAGCTTTCTTT
d_call: TRBD1; j_call: TRBJ2-5; clone_size: -; v_call: TRBV2; cdr3_aa: CARRVGTGPLETQYF; cdr3_nt: TGTGCCAGGAGGGTCGGGACAGGGCCTTTAGAGACCCAGTACTTC
d_call: -; j_call: TRBJ1-2; clone_size: -; v_call: TRBV9; cdr3_aa: CASSVGGVYGYTF; cdr3_nt: TGTGCCAGCAGCGTAGGAGGTGTCTATGGCTACACCTTC
d_call: TRBD1; j_call: TRBJ1-3; clone_size: -; v_call: TRBV5-4; cdr3_aa: CASSFLGQGSGNTIYF; cdr3_nt: TGTGCCAGCAGCTTTTTAGGACAGGGCTCTGGAAACACCATATATTTT
d_call: -; j_call: TRBJ1-6; clone_size: -; v_call: TRBV6-6; cdr3_aa: CASSYGEGWILHF; cdr3_nt: TGTGCCAGCAGTTACGGGGAGGGTTGGATCCTCCACTTT
d_call: TRBD1; j_call: TRBJ2-1; clone_size: -; v_call: TRBV5-1; cdr3_aa: CASRLQGAGEQFF; cdr3_nt: TGCGCCAGCAGGCTACAGGGGGCTGGTGAGCAGTTCTTC
d_call: -; j_call: TRBJ2-7; clone_size: -; v_call: TRBV7-9; cdr3_aa: CASSPRGDEQYF; cdr3_nt: TGTGCCAGCAGTCCCAGGGGGGACGAGCAGTACTTC
d_call: -; j_call: TRBJ2-7; clone_size: -; v_call: TRBV6-5; cdr3_aa: CASSPTRVSYEQYF; cdr3_nt: TGTGCCAGCAGTCCGACTAGGGTCTCCTACGAGCAGTACTTC
d_call: -; j_call: TRBJ2-2; clone_size: -; v_call: TRBV9; cdr3_aa: CASSFSRGTGELFF; cdr3_nt: TGTGCCAGCAGCTTCTCCCGGGGTACCGGGGAGCTGTTTTTT
d_call: -; j_call: TRBJ1-1; clone_size: -; v_call: TRBV11-2; cdr3_aa: CATSGYTEAFF; cdr3_nt: TGTGCCACCTCAGGATACACTGAAGCTTTCTTT
d_call: TRBD1; j_call: TRBJ1-5; clone_size: -; v_call: TRBV15; cdr3_aa: CATSRGTGDQPQHF; cdr3_nt: TGTGCCACCAGCAGAGGGACAGGGGATCAGCCCCAGCATTTT
d_call: -; j_call: TRBJ1-1; clone_size: -; v_call: TRBV14; cdr3_aa: CASSRTAHTEAFF; cdr3_nt: TGTGCCAGCAGCCGGACTGCCCACACTGAAGCTTTCTTT
d_call: TRBD1; j_call: TRBJ1-2; clone_size: -; v_call: TRBV18; cdr3_aa: CASSPDRGNYGYTF; cdr3_nt: TGTGCCAGCTCCCCCGACAGGGGGAATTATGGCTACACCTTC
d_call: -; j_call: TRBJ1-1; clone_size: once; v_call: TRBV9; cdr3_aa: CASSVSGRPEAFF; cdr3_nt: TGTGCCAGCAGCGTATCAGGGAGGCCTGAAGCTTTCTTT
d_call: TRBD1; j_call: TRBJ2-5; clone_size: -; v_call: TRBV7-6; cdr3_aa: CASSQTGALQETQYF; cdr3_nt: TGTGCCAGCAGCCAAACAGGGGCTCTCCAAGAGACCCAGTACTTC